These 23 T cell receptor beta chains share one sample of origin, sequenced in a study of cytomegalovirus exposure and HLA in healthy donors. A multiplex PCR was run with 60 Vbeta primers and 13 Jbeta primers. Only in-frame clones appear in the TCRdb table, and some are missing; sequencing was by immunoSEQ multiplex PCR. The sample lists about 160,000 clones; 80% were seen once. Input material: PBMCs. These receptor sequences come from a man aged 25 to 40 in good health and CMV-seronegative.

V is TRBV25-1 and J is TRBJ2-5; D remains unclear. The J call may be faulty, since TRBJ2-7 better matches the DNA end. This CDR3 contains 16 residues. The V gene's germline CDR1 is MGHDK and CDR2 SYGVNS. The chain's CDR3 is CASSESTPGDSNEQYF. The CDR3 coding sequence is TGTGCCAGCAGTGAATCGACCCCCGGAGATTCAAACGAGCAGTACTTC.

The chain couples TRBV28 to TRBJ1-1, with 10 positions matching TRBD1. Germline V gene lookup returns CDR1 MDHEN and CDR2 SYDVKM. The CDR3 has 19 amino acids. The V segment lost 5 bases and the J segment 3 bases; nucleotides outside the gene matches: 18. In DNA, the CDR3 is TGTGCCAGCAGTACTAAGGAACCGGGACAGGGGAAATTAGACACTGAAGCTTTCTTT. This codes for CASSTKEPGQGKLDTEAFF.

The genes are TRBV10-3 and TRBJ2-3; 9 positions match TRBD2. This CDR3 is 17 amino acids long. Germline CDR1 ENHRY, CDR2 SYGVKD. The J segment lost 2 bases and the V segment lost 0 bases, leaving 6 bases of the junction unmatched. The CDR3 DNA sequence: TGTGCCATCAGTGAGTCGAGGCGGGAGGGAGTCACAGATACGCAGTATTTT. The encoded protein is CAISESRREGVTDTQYF.

This clone qualifies as medium-sized. CDR3 residues: CASSWRNRDEQFF. The CDR3 DNA reads as TGTGCCAGCAGCTGGAGAAATCGCGATGAGCAGTTCTTC. The chain uses TRBV5-8 and TRBJ2-1; D uncertain. Germline loops: CDR1 SGHTS, CDR2 YDEGEE. Trimming stripped 3 bases from V and 8 bases from J, with 12 bases between. The CDR3 covers 13 residues.

The CDR3 loop reads CASSLGGAFTEAFF. The CDR3 nucleotides are TGTGCCAGCAGTTTAGGAGGGGCTTTCACTGAAGCTTTCTTT. V and J are TRBV27 and TRBJ1-1, with D perhaps TRBD1 (5 bases). Deletions cut 2 bases from V and 4 bases from J, with 11 bases between. This CDR3 is 14 amino acids long. The germline V gene encodes CDR1 MNHEY and CDR2 SMNVEV (reference sequence).

The chain is built from TRBV30 and TRBJ1-1; perhaps TRBD1 as D (5 bases). Germline V lookup: CDR1 GTSNPN, CDR2 SVGIG (reference sequence). This CDR3 has 14 residues. V was shortened by 6 bases and J by 7 bases, with 21 bases between the two germline ends. This chain's CDR3 is CACYRTRGTFEAFF. The CDR3, as DNA: TGTGCCTGTTACAGAACCCGGGGGACCTTTGAAGCTTTCTTT.

This chain joins TRBV14 and TRBJ2-2; no clear D. The germline V and J ends were trimmed by 2 bases and 1 base, with 2 bases remaining between them. The germline gives CDR1 SGHDN, CDR2 FVKESK. The CDR3 has 13 amino acids. CDR3 protein: CASSQLNTGELFF. CDR3 DNA sequence: TGTGCCAGCAGCCAACTGAACACCGGGGAGCTGTTTTTT.

The chain is built from TRBV7-9 and TRBJ1-2; TRBD1 might be the D (6 bases). The CDR3 is 14 amino acids. The germline V gene has CDR1 SEHNR and CDR2 FQNEAQ (reference sequence). Trimming cost V 1 base and J 4 bases, with 10 bases left between them. The CDR3 DNA reads as TGTGCCAGCAGCTTAGTCCGGACAGTCTATGGCTACACCTTC. The encoded protein is CASSLVRTVYGYTF.

The chain joins TRBV7-3 to TRBJ1-3, with 8 bases that match TRBD1. V shed 5 bases and J 3 bases; nucleotides not matched to a gene: 9. CDR3 length: 16 residues. Germline V gives CDR1 SGHTA, CDR2 FQGTGA. CDR3 sequence: CASSPKGGTGGNTIYF. The CDR3 DNA sequence: TGTGCCAGCAGCCCAAAGGGTGGGACAGGTGGAAACACCATATATTTT.

This clone was observed a handful of times. This chain uses TRBV7-2 with TRBJ2-5; 7 nucleotides align to TRBD1. The junction had 16 bases not matched to a gene; V was cut back by 4 bases and J by 5 bases. The germline V gene encodes CDR1 SGHTA and CDR2 FQGNSA. The CDR3 contains 17 residues. The CDR3 DNA is TGTGCCAGCAGCTCTGCCGGGACAGCTAGCTTTTTGGAGACCCAGTACTTC. Translated: CASSSAGTASFLETQYF.

Here the CDR3 DNA reads TGTGCCAGCAGCGCACTCCGGGACAGGGTCCCCAACTATGGCTACACCTTC. It translates to CASSALRDRVPNYGYTF. The chain has TRBV21-1 and TRBJ1-2; the D call in the table, TRBD1, was not verified against the DNA. TRBV21-1 is shown as a pseudogene. The CDR3 totals 17 residues.

The V and J genes are TRBV6-5 and TRBJ2-7; 7 positions agree with TRBD2. This CDR3 has 14 amino acids. Per the germline V gene, CDR1 is MNHEY and CDR2 is SVGAGI. With 5 bases clipped from V and 9 bases from J, the junction kept 13 bases outside the gene matches. This CDR3 is CASSPSGGTTRQYF. CDR3 bases: TGTGCCAGCAGTCCCTCCGGGGGGACTACGAGGCAGTACTTC.

The V gene is TRBV6-1, the J gene TRBJ2-5, with 8 bases matching TRBD2. With the DNA end fitting TRBJ2-7 better, the J assignment may be wrong. Germline CDR1 MNHNS, CDR2 SASEGT. CDR3 length: 15 residues. This CDR3 reads CASSEPSGRGYEQYF. For the CDR3, the DNA is TGTGCCAGCAGTGAACCCAGCGGGAGAGGGTACGAGCAGTACTTC.

The genes are TRBV10-1 and TRBJ1-3; the D is unclear. This CDR3 has 15 amino acids. V lost 0 bases and J 0 bases, leaving 6 bases between the germline ends. CDR1 and CDR2 (germline): WNHNN, SYGVQD (reference sequence). The CDR3 region has the DNA TGCGCCAGCAGTGAGTCGCCAGGCTCTGGAAACACCATATATTTT. It specifies CASSESPGSGNTIYF.

The V gene is TRBV13, the J gene TRBJ1-2, with 10 bases matching TRBD1. Germline V gene data show CDR1 as PRHDT and CDR2 as FYEKMQ (reference sequence). The V and J ends lost 3 bases and 8 bases, in that order; junction bases with no gene match: 12. The CDR3 loop spans 16 amino acids. The CDR3 coding sequence is TGTGCCAGCAGCTTCCCCACACAACCGGGACAGGGGGGCTACACCTTC. This encodes CASSFPTQPGQGGYTF.

CDR3 sequence: CASSQGRQGLSQQFF. The DNA of the CDR3 is TGTGCCAGCAGCCAAGGGAGACAGGGGTTGTCTCAGCAGTTCTTC. The rearrangement joins TRBV14 to TRBJ2-1; 8 bases line up with TRBD1. V lost 1 base to trimming and J lost 11 bases; unmatched junction nucleotides: 10. Germline V CDR1 and CDR2: SGHDN, FVKESK. This CDR3 has 15 residues.

The chain links TRBV9 to TRBJ2-7; TRBD2 matches 7 bases. CDR1 SGDLS and CDR2 YYNGEE come from the germline V gene. V was clipped by 0 bases and J by 4 bases; unmatched bases: 4. The CDR3 consists of 14 residues. CDR3 bases: TGTGCCAGCAGCGTAGCTGGCGGGAGATACGAGCAGTACTTC. It codes for CASSVAGGRYEQYF.

With respect to this clone: The sample contains more than one DNA sequence encoding this CDR3. The chain combines TRBV7-9 with TRBJ2-7; 10 bases are a match to TRBD1. This CDR3 comprises 14 residues. J gave up 4 bases and V 3 bases, and 3 bases lay outside the gene matches. The germline CDR1 and CDR2 sequences are SEHNR and FQNEAQ (reference sequence). As DNA, the CDR3 is TGTGCCAGCAGCTTGACAGGGGGCAGTTACGAGCAGTACTTC. This encodes CASSLTGGSYEQYF.

V gene TRBV5-5 combines with J gene TRBJ2-2; possibly TRBD1 for D (5 bases). The CDR3 consists of 14 residues. CDR1 is SGHKS and CDR2 is YYEKEE in the germline V gene (reference sequence). V dropped 4 bases and J dropped 3 bases, with 10 bases sitting between them. The CDR3 nucleotides read TGTGCCAGCAGCCCGAGGACACACACCGGGGAGCTGTTTTTT. Translating gives CASSPRTHTGELFF.

V gene TRBV9 combines with J gene TRBJ2-5, with TRBD2 matching over 8 bases. The CDR3 consists of 16 residues. Losses at the gene ends were 0 bases for V and 5 bases for J; bases not matched to a gene: 9. The germline CDR1 and CDR2 sequences are SGDLS and YYNGEE. CDR3 sequence (DNA): TGTGCCAGCAGCGTAGGGGTCGGGGGGGCCCCGGAGACCCAGTACTTC. Protein: CASSVGVGGAPETQYF.

This sequence joins TRBV6-1 and TRBJ2-7, with 7 bases identical to TRBD1. CDR1 is MNHNS and CDR2 is SASEGT in the germline V gene. This CDR3 comprises 15 residues. The J segment lost 2 bases and the V segment lost 0 bases, leaving 4 bases of the junction unmatched. The chain's CDR3 is CASSEAVTGAYEQYF. CDR3 nucleotides: TGTGCCAGCAGTGAAGCGGTAACAGGGGCCTACGAGCAGTACTTC.

This chain links TRBV14 with TRBJ2-1; TRBD2 matches 8 bases. CDR3 length: 15 residues. Germline lookup yields CDR1 SGHDN and CDR2 FVKESK. Trimming removed 1 base from V and 10 bases from J; junction bases left unmatched: 9. CDR3 loop: CASSQGASGTREQFF. As DNA, the CDR3 is TGTGCCAGCAGCCAAGGTGCCTCCGGGACTAGGGAGCAGTTCTTC.

V gene TRBV5-4 combines with J gene TRBJ1-5, with D perhaps TRBD1 (5 bases). The CDR3 length is 13 residues. Between the trimmed V and J ends, which lost 4 bases and 7 bases, there was a span of 12 bases. Germline lookup yields CDR1 SGHNT and CDR2 YYREEE (reference sequence). For the CDR3, the DNA is TGTGCCAGCAGCGTAGCGGGGGAGCAGCCCCAGCATTTT. Amino acids: CASSVAGEQPQHF.